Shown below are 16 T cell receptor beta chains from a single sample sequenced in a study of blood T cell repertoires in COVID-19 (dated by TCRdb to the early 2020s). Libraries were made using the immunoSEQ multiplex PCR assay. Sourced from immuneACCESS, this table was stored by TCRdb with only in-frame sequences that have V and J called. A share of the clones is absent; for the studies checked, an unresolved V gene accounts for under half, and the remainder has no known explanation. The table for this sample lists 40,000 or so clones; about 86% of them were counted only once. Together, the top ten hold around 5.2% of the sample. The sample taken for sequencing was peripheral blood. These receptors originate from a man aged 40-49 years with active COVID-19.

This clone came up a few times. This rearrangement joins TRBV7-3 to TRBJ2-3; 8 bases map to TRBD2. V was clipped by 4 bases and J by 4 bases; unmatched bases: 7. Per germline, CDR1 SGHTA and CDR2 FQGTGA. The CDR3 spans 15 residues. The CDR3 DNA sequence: TGTGCCAGCAGCTCAAGCGGGAGTAGCGCAGATACGCAGTATTTT. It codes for CASSSSGSSADTQYF.

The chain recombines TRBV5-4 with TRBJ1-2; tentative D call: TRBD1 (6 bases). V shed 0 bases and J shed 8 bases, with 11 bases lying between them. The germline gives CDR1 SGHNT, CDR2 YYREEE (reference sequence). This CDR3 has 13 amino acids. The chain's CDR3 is CASSLAPGGGYTF. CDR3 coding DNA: TGTGCCAGCAGCTTGGCCCCGGGGGGCGGCTACACCTTC.

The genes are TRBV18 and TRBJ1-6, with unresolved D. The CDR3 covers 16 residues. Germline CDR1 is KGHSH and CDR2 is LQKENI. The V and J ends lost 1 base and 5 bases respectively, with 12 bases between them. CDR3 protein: CASSPLIAGDNSPLHF. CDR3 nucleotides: TGTGCCAGCTCACCACTCATAGCGGGAGATAATTCACCCCTCCACTTT. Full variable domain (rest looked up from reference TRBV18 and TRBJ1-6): NAGVMQNPRHLVRRRGQEARLRCSPMKGHSHVYWYRQLPEEGLKFMVYLQKENIIDESGMPKERFSAEFPKEGPSILRIQQVVRGDSAAYFCASSPLIAGDNSPLHFGNGTRLTVT.

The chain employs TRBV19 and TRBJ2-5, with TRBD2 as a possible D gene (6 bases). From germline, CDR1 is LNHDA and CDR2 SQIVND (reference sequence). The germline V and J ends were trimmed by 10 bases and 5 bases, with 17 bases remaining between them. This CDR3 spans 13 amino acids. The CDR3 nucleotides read TGTGCCACCTCAGAGGGCGGGAAGGAGACCCAGTACTTC. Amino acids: CATSEGGKETQYF. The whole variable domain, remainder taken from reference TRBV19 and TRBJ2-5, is DGGITQSPKYLFRKEGQNVTLSCEQNLNHDAMYWYRQDPGQGLRLIYYSQIVNDFQKGDIAEGYSVSREKKESFPLTVTSAQKNPTAFYLCATSEGGKETQYFGPGTRLLVL.

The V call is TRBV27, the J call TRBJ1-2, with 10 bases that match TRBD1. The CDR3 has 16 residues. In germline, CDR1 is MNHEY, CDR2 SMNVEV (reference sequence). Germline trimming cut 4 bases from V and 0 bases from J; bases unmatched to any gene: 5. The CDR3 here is CASSSTGGPPNYGYTF. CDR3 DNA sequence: TGTGCCAGCAGTTCGACAGGGGGCCCCCCTAACTATGGCTACACCTTC.

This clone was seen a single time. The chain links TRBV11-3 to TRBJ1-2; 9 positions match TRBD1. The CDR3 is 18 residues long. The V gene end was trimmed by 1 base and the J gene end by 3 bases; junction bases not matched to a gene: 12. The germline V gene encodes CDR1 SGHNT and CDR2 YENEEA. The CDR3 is CASSLAPGQGVSYYGYTF. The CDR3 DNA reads TGTGCCAGCAGCTTAGCTCCGGGACAGGGAGTATCCTACTATGGCTACACCTTC.

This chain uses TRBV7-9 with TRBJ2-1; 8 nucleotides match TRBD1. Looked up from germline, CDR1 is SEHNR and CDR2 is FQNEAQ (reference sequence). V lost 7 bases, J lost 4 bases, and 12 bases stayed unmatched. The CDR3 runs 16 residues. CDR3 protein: CASNSQGALSYNEQFF. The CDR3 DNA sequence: TGTGCCAGCAACTCCCAGGGGGCCTTGTCTTACAATGAGCAGTTCTTC.

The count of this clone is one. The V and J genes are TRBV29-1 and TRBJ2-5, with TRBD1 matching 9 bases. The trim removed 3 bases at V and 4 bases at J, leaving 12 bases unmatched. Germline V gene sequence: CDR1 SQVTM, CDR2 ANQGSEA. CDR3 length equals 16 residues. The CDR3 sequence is CSVDAPGQGGRETQYF. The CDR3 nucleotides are TGCAGCGTTGACGCTCCGGGACAGGGTGGACGAGAGACCCAGTACTTC.

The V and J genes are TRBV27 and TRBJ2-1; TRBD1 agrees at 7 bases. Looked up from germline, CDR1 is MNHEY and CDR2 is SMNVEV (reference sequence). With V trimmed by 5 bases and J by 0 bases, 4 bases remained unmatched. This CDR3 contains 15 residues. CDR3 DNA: TGTGCCAGCAGTCCGGACAGGCTCTCCTACAATGAGCAGTTCTTC. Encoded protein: CASSPDRLSYNEQFF.

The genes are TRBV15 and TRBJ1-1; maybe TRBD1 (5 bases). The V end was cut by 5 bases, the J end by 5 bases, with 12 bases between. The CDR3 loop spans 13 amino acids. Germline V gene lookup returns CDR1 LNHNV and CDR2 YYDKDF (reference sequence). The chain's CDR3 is CATSGGGRTEAFF. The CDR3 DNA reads TGTGCCACCAGCGGGGGGGGTAGGACTGAAGCTTTCTTT.

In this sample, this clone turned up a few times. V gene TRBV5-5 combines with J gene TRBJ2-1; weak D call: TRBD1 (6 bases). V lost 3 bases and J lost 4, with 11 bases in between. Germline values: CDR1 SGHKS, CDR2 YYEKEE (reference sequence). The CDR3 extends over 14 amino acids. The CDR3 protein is CASSWDGQYNEQFF. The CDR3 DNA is TGTGCCAGCAGCTGGGACGGACAGTACAATGAGCAGTTCTTC.

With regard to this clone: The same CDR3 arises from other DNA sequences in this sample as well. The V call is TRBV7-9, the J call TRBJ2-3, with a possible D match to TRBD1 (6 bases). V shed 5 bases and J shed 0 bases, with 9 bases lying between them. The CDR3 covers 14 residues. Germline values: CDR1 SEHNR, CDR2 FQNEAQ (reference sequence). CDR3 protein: CASSLQGSTDTQYF. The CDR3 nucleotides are TGTGCCAGCAGCCTACAGGGTAGCACAGATACGCAGTATTTT.

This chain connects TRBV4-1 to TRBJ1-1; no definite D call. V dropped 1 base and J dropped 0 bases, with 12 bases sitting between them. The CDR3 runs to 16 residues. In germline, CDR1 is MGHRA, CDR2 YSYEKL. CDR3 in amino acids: CASSQARLLMNTEAFF. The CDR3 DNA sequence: TGCGCCAGCAGCCAAGCGCGTCTTCTCATGAACACTGAAGCTTTCTTT.

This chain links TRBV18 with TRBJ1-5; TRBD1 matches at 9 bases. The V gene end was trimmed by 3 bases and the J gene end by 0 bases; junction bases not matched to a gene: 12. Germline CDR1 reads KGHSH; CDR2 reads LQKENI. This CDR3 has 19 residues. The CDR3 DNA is TGTGCCAGCTCACCCACTCCCCCCCCGGGACAGGGTAGCAATCAGCCCCAGCATTTT. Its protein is CASSPTPPPGQGSNQPQHF.

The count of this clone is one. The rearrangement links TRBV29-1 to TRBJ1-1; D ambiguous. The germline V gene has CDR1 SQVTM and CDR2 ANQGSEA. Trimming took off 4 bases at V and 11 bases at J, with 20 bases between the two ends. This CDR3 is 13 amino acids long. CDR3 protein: CSVGWVEGGPAFF. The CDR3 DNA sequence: TGCAGCGTTGGATGGGTGGAAGGAGGTCCGGCTTTCTTT.

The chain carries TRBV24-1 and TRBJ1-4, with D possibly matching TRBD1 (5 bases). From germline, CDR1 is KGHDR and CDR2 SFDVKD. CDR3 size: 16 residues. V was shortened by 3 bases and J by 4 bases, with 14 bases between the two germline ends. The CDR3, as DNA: TGTGCCACCAGTGATGGTAGACAGATGGTTAATGAAAAACTGTTTTTT. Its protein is CATSDGRQMVNEKLFF.